These 6 T cell receptor beta chains originate from one sample sequenced in a study of CD8 T cells in Susac syndrome. The RNA input was 0.5 to 1 ug, and it was reverse transcribed with random hexamers. TCRdb itself ran the immunoSEQ multiplex PCR reads through MiXCR, one entry per CDR3 protein. The sample lists 100,000 to 150,000 distinct CDR3 sequences; over 90% were seen once. Sequencing was done on a sample of CD4+ T cells from PBMCs. The receptors were sampled from a human donor in good health.

The chain recombines TRBV20-1 with TRBJ2-2; 7 positions agree with TRBD1. J gave up 10 bases and V 6 bases, and 11 bases lay outside the gene matches. Germline V gene data show CDR1 as DFQATT and CDR2 as SNEGSKA (reference sequence). The CDR3 length is 13 residues. CDR3 loop: CSAERQGKVELFF. CDR3 DNA sequence: TGCAGTGCGGAAAGACAGGGTAAAGTGGAGCTGTTTTTT.

For this clonotype: Germline and junction disagree at one end, which may indicate a read error. The chain uses TRBV6-5 and TRBJ1-1; D is undetermined. The CDR3 is 13 amino acids. The germline CDR1 and CDR2 sequences are MNHEY and SVGAGI. The CDR3 coding sequence is TGTGTCAGCAGCCTTCAGTTGAACACTGAAGCTTTCTTT. Amino acid sequence: CVSSLQLNTEAFF.

This clonotype has only a few counts. This chain uses TRBV18 with TRBJ2-7; 8 nucleotides line up with TRBD2. This CDR3 has 16 residues. The V gene end was trimmed by 1 base and the J gene end by 4 bases; junction bases not matched to a gene: 9. In germline, CDR1 is KGHSH, CDR2 LQKENI. The CDR3: CASSPRLAGGSYEQYF. CDR3 nucleotide sequence: TGTGCCAGCTCACCACGTTTGGCGGGGGGTTCTTACGAGCAGTACTTC.

The rearrangement joins TRBV6-2 or TRBV6-3 to TRBJ2-3; D is possibly TRBD2 (5 bases). Germline CDR1 reads MNHEY; CDR2 reads SVGEGT. CDR3 length equals 15 residues. The V end lost 2 bases, the J end lost 0 bases, and 9 bases lay between the germline ends. CDR3 in amino acids: CASSYTGISTDTQYF. In DNA, the CDR3 is TGTGCCAGCAGTTACACCGGGATAAGCACAGATACGCAGTATTTT.

The V call is TRBV7-2, the J call TRBJ1-5; no clear D. The CDR3 runs 14 residues. CDR1 is SGHTA and CDR2 is FQGNSA in the germline V gene. Deletions cut 1 base from V and 6 bases from J, with 10 bases between. The CDR3 spells CASSLEGFGQPQHF. Written as DNA, the CDR3 is TGTGCCAGCAGCTTAGAAGGGTTCGGTCAGCCCCAGCATTTT.

The CDR3 loop reads CASSLKGSDYEQYF. The CDR3 DNA sequence: TGTGCCAGCAGCTTAAAGGGGTCAGACTACGAGCAGTACTTC. The J gene is TRBJ2-7, the V gene TRBV7-9; a possible D gene is TRBD1 (5 bases). V was trimmed by 2 bases and J by 3 bases, leaving 11 bases between them. The CDR3 totals 14 residues. Per the germline V gene, CDR1 is SEHNR and CDR2 is FQNEAQ (reference sequence).